This T cell receptor beta chain stems from a study of radiation and T cells in renal cell carcinoma. Method: immunoSEQ multiplex PCR; TCRdb's copy keeps in-frame clones and lacks some. The data hold more than 120,000 clones, with around 88% observed a single time. As to time point: blood 4 weeks post-SBRT, at nephrectomy. This sample's treatment: 15 Gy SBRT to primary tumor, nephrectomy 4 weeks later. Germline V CDR1 and CDR2: GTSNPN, SVGIG (reference sequence). The CDR3 is made up of 16 amino acids. Trimming cost V 5 bases and J 8 bases; bases outside gene matches: 20. The origin of this receptor is a woman aged 50 to 60 with renal cell carcinoma. The source was blood, collected from a patient whose treatment included radiotherapy and nephrectomy. The V and J genes are TRBV30 and TRBJ1-2, with 7 bases aligning to TRBD1. CDR3 nucleotides: TGTGCCTGGGCGCGGGGGAACCAGGGGGTCTGGAAGGGCTACACCTTC. Its translation: CAWARGNQGVWKGYTF.